The 30 T cell receptor beta chains below come from one sample, sequenced in a study of beta chain features in type 1 diabetes (dated by TCRdb to the late 2010s). Library method: the immunoSEQ multiplex PCR assay. The High Capacity cDNA Reverse Transcription Kit was used to reverse transcribe all of the isolated RNA, meaning that expressed TCRB transcripts were what got sequenced. The table comes from immuneACCESS by way of TCRdb, which keeps in-frame sequences with V and J called. Part of the clones is missing from these tables; in studies checked, under half for an unresolved V gene and the rest for unknown reasons. Here the sample has under 250,000 clones; 25% to 35% occur a single time. The ten largest clones take up under 4.5% of the sample. The sample consisted of central memory CD4+ T cells from blood. The receptor source for this set is a man aged 25 to 45 in good health.

The gene calls are TRBV6-6 and TRBJ2-1, with D perhaps matching TRBD2 (5 bases). CDR1 and CDR2 (germline): MNHNY, SVGAGI (reference sequence). The CDR3 loop spans 12 amino acids. The V end lost 2 bases, the J end lost 6 bases, and 5 bases lay between the germline ends. For the CDR3, the DNA is TGTGCCAGCAGTTACACTAGCAATGAGCAGTTCTTC. Residues: CASSYTSNEQFF.

The chain carries TRBV5-4 and TRBJ2-3; TRBD2 aligns across 14 bases. The CDR3 is made up of 16 amino acids. CDR1 is SGHNT and CDR2 is YYREEE in the germline V gene (reference sequence). Trimming cost V 5 bases and J 7 bases; bases outside gene matches: 9. CDR3 bases: TGTGCCAGCAGTCGCTGGACTAGCGGGGGGTTACATACGCAGTATTTT. This codes for CASSRWTSGGLHTQYF.

V is TRBV7-6 and J is TRBJ2-3, with 10 bases aligning to TRBD1. Germline CDR1 and CDR2: SGHVS and FNYEAQ. V trimming: 5 bases; J trimming: 2 bases; junction bases outside the gene matches: 7. This CDR3 has 16 residues. The CDR3 DNA reads TGTGCCAGCAGCGCCCTGACAGGGGGCGTCACAGATACGCAGTATTTT. Translated: CASSALTGGVTDTQYF.

This clone was seen only a few times. The gene calls are TRBV7-2 and TRBJ2-3; D assignment may be TRBD1 or TRBD2 (5 bases each). Trimming took 8 bases from V and 0 from J, leaving 9 bases between them. The CDR3 covers 13 residues. Germline CDR1 SGHTA, CDR2 FQGNSA. CDR3 DNA sequence: TGTGCCAGCCGGGACGGGAGCACAGATACGCAGTATTTT. This gives the protein CASRDGSTDTQYF.

CDR3 nucleotides: TGTGCCAGCAGCCAAGCCGGGGGGATAAATGAGCAGTTCTTC. Translated, it gives CASSQAGGINEQFF. The chain uses TRBV4-2 and TRBJ2-1; 7 nucleotides match TRBD2. Germline V gene lookup returns CDR1 LGHNA and CDR2 YNFKEQ. The CDR3 runs 14 residues. After removal of 1 base from V and 7 bases from J, the junction contained 4 bases not matched to a gene.

The rearrangement uses TRBV9 and TRBJ2-5, with a tentative D call TRBD2 (5 bases). The V end lost 3 bases, the J end lost 1 base, and 13 bases lay between the germline ends. Germline lookup yields CDR1 SGDLS and CDR2 YYNGEE. This CDR3 contains 15 residues. For the CDR3, the DNA is TGTGCCAGCAGCGCCCGGTTCGGGATCCAAGAGACCCAGTACTTC. Protein: CASSARFGIQETQYF.

In this sample, this clone turned up a few times. It differs at one base from a far larger clone, so likely a read error. The chain uses TRBV29-1 and TRBJ2-7; no definite D call. The CDR3 is made up of 14 amino acids. Germline CDR1 SQVTM, CDR2 ANQGSEA. As DNA, the CDR3 is TGCAGCGCTGAATTCGGGTCCGGGTCCTCCGAGCAGTACTTC. It yields the protein CSAEFGSGSSEQYF.

V usage is TRBV7-2 and J usage is TRBJ2-3; D is unresolved. This CDR3 is built from 12 residues. V lost 8 bases and J lost 2, with 8 bases in between. Germline CDR1 SGHTA, CDR2 FQGNSA. As DNA, the CDR3 is TGTGCCAGCGGTCTTTACACAGATACGCAGTATTTT. This encodes CASGLYTDTQYF. Drawing the rest from reference TRBV7-2 and TRBJ2-3, the complete variable domain is GAGVSQSPSNKVTEKGKDVELRCDPISGHTALYWYRQSLGQGLEFLIYFQGNSAPDKSGLPSDRFSAERTGGSVSTLTIQRTQQEDSAVYLCASGLYTDTQYFGPGTRLTVL.

This clone was detected only a few times. The genes are TRBV5-1 and TRBJ2-3; 10 nucleotides match TRBD2. The J segment lost 7 bases and the V segment lost 4 bases, leaving 6 bases of the junction unmatched. CDR1 and CDR2 from the germline V gene are SGHRS and YFSETQ. The CDR3 contains 14 residues. The CDR3 here is CASSASGGANTQYF. In nucleotides, the CDR3 is TGCGCCAGCAGCGCGAGCGGGGGGGCGAATACGCAGTATTTT.

The V call is TRBV7-2, the J call TRBJ1-2; maybe TRBD1 (6 bases). The ends were cut back, 5 bases at V and 8 bases at J, with 24 bases in the middle. The CDR3 spans 16 residues. CDR1 SGHTA and CDR2 FQGNSA come from the germline V gene. This chain's CDR3 is CASSPEGGRGLGGYTF. The CDR3 region has the DNA TGTGCCAGCAGCCCAGAGGGGGGGCGCGGTCTTGGCGGCTACACCTTC.

The chain joins TRBV29-1 to TRBJ2-5, with TRBD1 matching over 10 bases. The better agreement between TRBJ2-7 and the DNA end casts doubt on the J call. Per the germline V gene, CDR1 is SQVTM and CDR2 is ANQGSEA. The CDR3 totals 13 residues. CDR3 DNA: TGCAGCGGTGGGACAGGGGTACCCTACGAGCAGTACTTC. Encoded protein: CSGGTGVPYEQYF.

This chain links TRBV5-1 with TRBJ2-7; no firm D call. Trimming took 4 bases from V and 3 from J, leaving 17 bases between them. In germline, CDR1 is SGHRS, CDR2 YFSETQ. The CDR3 has 15 residues. Here the CDR3 DNA reads TGCGCCAGCAGCCGCGACGGCATAACCTTCTACGAGCAGTACTTC. Its protein product is CASSRDGITFYEQYF.

The V and J genes are TRBV2 and TRBJ1-6; TRBD1 agrees at 10 bases. The CDR3 consists of 15 residues. Trimming at V came to 5 bases and at J to 6 bases, leaving 4 bases not matched to a gene. Looked up from germline, CDR1 is SNHLY and CDR2 is FYNNEI. The CDR3 DNA reads as TGTGCCAGCAGTCGACAGGGGGCAGTTAATTCACCCCTCCACTTT. Its protein product is CASSRQGAVNSPLHF.

V is TRBV10-2 and J is TRBJ1-5, with 10 bases aligning to TRBD1. Germline V gene lookup returns CDR1 WSHSY and CDR2 SAAADI. CDR3 length: 13 residues. V shed 5 bases and J 10 bases; nucleotides not matched to a gene: 5. The CDR3 bases are TGCGCCAGCAGTCCGGGACAGGGGATTCCCCAGCATTTT. It yields the protein CASSPGQGIPQHF.

This clone has a handful of counts. This chain links TRBV5-4 with TRBJ2-1; the match to TRBD1 covers 12 bases. The CDR3 loop spans 15 amino acids. Per the germline V gene, CDR1 is SGHNT and CDR2 is YYREEE (reference sequence). Losses at the gene ends were 4 bases for V and 7 bases for J; bases not matched to a gene: 6. This chain's CDR3 is CASSPGQGARNEQFF. DNA of the CDR3: TGTGCCAGCAGCCCGGGACAGGGGGCGAGGAATGAGCAGTTCTTC.

The chain links TRBV6-5 to TRBJ2-1; tentatively, D is TRBD2 (5 bases). Germline V gene data show CDR1 as MNHEY and CDR2 as SVGAGI. The CDR3 covers 15 residues. V lost 0 bases and J lost 9, with 15 bases in between. The CDR3 nucleotides read TGTGCCAGCAGTTACTCAAGACCCAGCGGTGGTGAGCAGTTCTTC. Protein: CASSYSRPSGGEQFF.

This chain links TRBV15 with TRBJ2-1; D gene uncertain. Germline V gene data show CDR1 as LNHNV and CDR2 as YYDKDF (reference sequence). Trimming left V 0 bases short and J 10 bases short, with 10 bases between. The CDR3 runs 13 residues. CDR3 in DNA: TGTGCCACCAGCAGAGATCCGGGCTACGAGCAGTTCTTC. This encodes CATSRDPGYEQFF.

This clone was detected only a few times. The CDR3 is CASSQQRSYGYTF. For the CDR3, the DNA is TGTGCCAGCAGTCAACAGAGATCCTATGGCTACACCTTC. The chain recombines TRBV6-5 with TRBJ1-2; D unresolved. V lost 5 bases and J lost 4, with 11 bases in between. This CDR3 has 13 amino acids. Germline V gives CDR1 MNHEY, CDR2 SVGAGI.

J is TRBJ1-1 and V is TRBV11-2, with TRBD1 identical over 7 bases. J gave up 1 base and V 6 bases, and 2 bases lay outside the gene matches. CDR1 and CDR2 from the germline V gene are SGHAT and FQNNGV. The CDR3 loop spans 13 amino acids. The DNA of the CDR3 is TGTGCCAGCAGACGGACAGGGAACACTGAAGCTTTCTTT. Protein sequence: CASRRTGNTEAFF. Looking up the rest from reference TRBV11-2 and TRBJ1-1 gives the full variable domain: EAGVAQSPRYKIIEKRQSVAFWCNPISGHATLYWYQQILGQGPKLLIQFQNNGVVDDSQLPKDRFSAERLKGVDSTLKIQPAKLEDSAVYLCASRRTGNTEAFFGQGTRLTVV.

This clone was counted only a few times. The rearrangement links TRBV30 to TRBJ2-2; D is unclear. CDR1 is GTSNPN, CDR2 SVGIG, per germline (reference sequence). This CDR3 is built from 14 residues. The V and J ends lost 0 bases and 2 bases respectively, with 7 bases between them. Here the CDR3 reads CAWSVSRNTGELFF. The CDR3 DNA reads as TGTGCCTGGAGTGTATCCAGAAACACCGGGGAGCTGTTTTTT. Full variable domain (rest looked up from reference TRBV30 and TRBJ2-2): SQTIHQWPATLVQPVGSPLSLECTVEGTSNPNLYWYRQAAGRGLQLLFYSVGIGQISSEVPQNLSASRPQDRQFILSSKKLLLSDSGFYLCAWSVSRNTGELFFGEGSRLTVL.

DNA of the CDR3: TGTGCCAGCAGCTTAAGCGGAGCCTACGAGCAGTACTTC. As protein: CASSLSGAYEQYF. V usage is TRBV7-8 and J usage is TRBJ2-7, with D perhaps TRBD2 (5 bases). CDR3 length equals 13 residues. Germline loops: CDR1 SGHVS, CDR2 FQNEAQ. V was shortened by 2 bases and J by 2 bases, with 7 bases between the two germline ends.

The table lists this clone with a few counts. V gene TRBV5-1 combines with J gene TRBJ1-6, with D perhaps matching TRBD1 (5 bases). V dropped 7 bases and J dropped 9 bases, with 20 bases sitting between them. Germline assignment: CDR1 SGHRS and CDR2 YFSETQ. The CDR3 has 15 amino acids. This chain's CDR3 is CASGDPRGGSSPLHF. The DNA of the CDR3 is TGCGCCAGCGGCGACCCGCGGGGGGGTTCTTCACCCCTCCACTTT.

This clone was seen a few times. J is TRBJ1-5 and V is TRBV4-2; no clear D. This CDR3 contains 15 residues. V was cut by 0 bases and J by 3 bases, with 9 bases left in between. The V gene's germline CDR1 is LGHNA and CDR2 YNFKEQ. The CDR3 region is CASSQDWGSNQPQHF. The CDR3 bases are TGTGCCAGCAGCCAAGATTGGGGATCCAATCAGCCCCAGCATTTT.

This rearrangement joins TRBV5-1 to TRBJ2-5; 7 bases align to TRBD1. J gave up 4 bases and V 4 bases, and 7 bases lay outside the gene matches. This CDR3 contains 14 residues. Germline CDR1 SGHRS, CDR2 YFSETQ. CDR3 region: CASSVGQVLETQYF. CDR3 sequence (DNA): TGCGCCAGCAGCGTCGGACAGGTTTTAGAGACCCAGTACTTC.

The V call is TRBV27, the J call TRBJ2-7; tentative D call: TRBD2 (5 bases). The CDR3 runs 14 residues. Trimming cost V 2 bases and J 0 bases, with 8 bases left between them. The germline CDR1 and CDR2 sequences are MNHEY and SMNVEV (reference sequence). The CDR3 DNA reads TGTGCCAGCAGTTTAAGCGGAAGCTCCTACGAGCAGTACTTC. Encoded protein: CASSLSGSSYEQYF.

Only a few counts were recorded for this clone. DNA for the CDR3: TGTGCCAGCAGGGGGAGGCCCGCGGCCCACGAGCAGTACTTC. Translation: CASRGRPAAHEQYF. The chain links TRBV28 to TRBJ2-7; possible D gene TRBD2, 6 bases. CDR1 is MDHEN, CDR2 SYDVKM, per germline. The length of the CDR3 is 14 residues. V lost 6 bases and J 5 bases, leaving 17 bases between the germline ends.

The chain links TRBV10-3 to TRBJ1-3, with unresolved D. The CDR3 has 16 residues. The V and J ends lost 2 bases and 0 bases respectively, with 11 bases between them. Germline CDR1 is ENHRY and CDR2 is SYGVKD. CDR3 in amino acids: CAISEGRSSSGNTIYF. The CDR3 DNA reads TGTGCCATCAGTGAGGGACGTTCTAGCTCTGGAAACACCATATATTTT.

This chain joins TRBV7-6 and TRBJ2-6; D remains unclear. V was pared by 4 bases and J by 3 bases, with 13 bases between. Germline V gene data show CDR1 as SGHVS and CDR2 as FNYEAQ. This CDR3 spans 16 amino acids. This chain's CDR3 is CASSSHFQRGANVLTF. Written as DNA, the CDR3 is TGTGCCAGCAGCTCCCATTTTCAGCGTGGGGCCAACGTCCTGACTTTC.

This clone was observed once. The junction differs from germline at one of its ends, possibly a read error. The rearrangement uses TRBV6-5 and TRBJ2-5; 7 nucleotides align to TRBD2. CDR1 and CDR2 (germline): MNHEY, SVGAGI. The CDR3 length is 10 residues. The CDR3 sequence: CASSDGLGDF. The CDR3 nucleotides read TGTGCCAGCAGTGATGGACTAGGAGACTTC.

This clone was seen a few times. The V and J genes are TRBV14 and TRBJ2-1, with D hard to call. The germline V gene encodes CDR1 SGHDN and CDR2 FVKESK. The CDR3 runs 14 residues. Trimming took off 0 bases at V and 2 bases at J, with 5 bases between the two ends. DNA for the CDR3: TGTGCCAGCAGCCAAGAAGGAACCTACAATGAGCAGTTCTTC. Protein: CASSQEGTYNEQFF.